This T cell receptor (beta chain) stems from a study of cytomegalovirus exposure and HLA in healthy donors. Study outcomes and limitations: For most subjects, TCR beta sequences were reported to predict HLA-A and HLA-B alleles with accuracy. The sole available immune exposure information was CMV serostatus.

Use of 60 Vbeta and 13 Jbeta primers characterized the PCR. TCRdb's table, derived via immunoSEQ multiplex PCR, lists solely in-frame clones and lacks some. The sample lists about 120,000 clones; about three quarters were seen once. The CDR3 runs to 14 residues. V gave up 1 base and J gave up 5 bases, with 11 bases separating them. Germline V CDR1 and CDR2: GTSNPN, SVGIG (reference sequence). About this clone: The antigen remains unidentified.

The material sequenced was PBMCs. This chain joins TRBV30 and TRBJ2-2, with D possibly TRBD2 on 6 matching bases. The sequence derives from a woman aged 25 to 39 in good health and CMV-seropositive. CDR3 in amino acids: CAWSAGDITGELFF. The CDR3 nucleotides read TGTGCCTGGAGTGCGGGGGATATAACCGGGGAGCTGTTTTTT. Combining the CDR3 with reference TRBV30 and TRBJ2-2 gives the whole variable domain SQTIHQWPATLVQPVGSPLSLECTVEGTSNPNLYWYRQAAGRGLQLLFYSVGIGQISSEVPQNLSASRPQDRQFILSSKKLLLSDSGFYLCAWSAGDITGELFFGEGSRLTVL.